This T cell receptor beta chain was sequenced for a study of blood T cell repertoires in COVID-19. In the original workflow: Reference gene primer amplification gave nucleated cell count estimates. The method was immunoSEQ multiplex PCR; TCRdb's version includes in-frame clones alone and lacks a portion of them. Clonal size and the V and J genes are those of that table, whereas D and trimming came from the DNA. The sample consists of approximately 470,000 clones, approximately 85% of them appearing once. CDR3 length: 13 amino acids. Germline loops: CDR1 SGHAT, CDR2 FQNNGV. Trimming left V 5 bases short and J 3 bases short, with 10 bases between. This clone was detected only a few times.

The TCR was taken from a human donor in a cohort sampled during active COVID-19. The material sequenced was peripheral blood. The chain employs TRBV11-2 and TRBJ1-2; D gene uncertain. The CDR3 here is CASSKIEDYGYTF. Here the CDR3 DNA reads TGTGCCAGCAGCAAGATCGAGGACTATGGCTACACCTTC.